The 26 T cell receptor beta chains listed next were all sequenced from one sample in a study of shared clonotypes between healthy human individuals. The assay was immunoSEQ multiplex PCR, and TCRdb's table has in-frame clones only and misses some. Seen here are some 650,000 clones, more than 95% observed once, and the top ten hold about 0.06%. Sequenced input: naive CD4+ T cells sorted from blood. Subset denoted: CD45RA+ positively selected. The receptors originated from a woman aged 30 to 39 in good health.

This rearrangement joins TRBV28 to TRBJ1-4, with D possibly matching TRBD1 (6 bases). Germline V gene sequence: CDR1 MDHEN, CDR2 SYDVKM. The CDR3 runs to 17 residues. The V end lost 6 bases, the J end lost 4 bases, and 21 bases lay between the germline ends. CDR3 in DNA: TGTGCCAGCAGCTCGTCCCGGAACAGGGTCCATAATGAAAAACTGTTTTTT. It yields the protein CASSSSRNRVHNEKLFF.

In DNA form, the CDR3 reads TGTGCCAGCAGTTTTAGGGGAAATCAGCCCCAGCATTTT. It specifies CASSFRGNQPQHF. The genes are TRBV27 and TRBJ1-5; the D gene is possibly TRBD1 (5 bases). The CDR3 runs to 13 residues. V was clipped by 3 bases and J by 4 bases, with 7 bases between them. The germline V gene encodes CDR1 MNHEY and CDR2 SMNVEV (reference sequence).

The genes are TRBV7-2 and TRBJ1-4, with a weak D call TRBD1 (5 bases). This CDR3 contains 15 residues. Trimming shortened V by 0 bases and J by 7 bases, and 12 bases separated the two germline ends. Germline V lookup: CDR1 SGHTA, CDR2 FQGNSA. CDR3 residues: CASSLAGGIGEKLFF. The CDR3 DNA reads TGTGCCAGCAGCTTAGCGGGGGGGATTGGTGAAAAACTGTTTTTT.

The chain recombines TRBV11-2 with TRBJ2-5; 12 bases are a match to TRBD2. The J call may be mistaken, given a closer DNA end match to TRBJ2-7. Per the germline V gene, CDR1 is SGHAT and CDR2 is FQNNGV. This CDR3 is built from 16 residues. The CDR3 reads CASSQGTSGSSYEQYF. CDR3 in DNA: TGTGCCAGCAGCCAAGGGACTAGCGGGTCTTCCTACGAGCAGTACTTC.

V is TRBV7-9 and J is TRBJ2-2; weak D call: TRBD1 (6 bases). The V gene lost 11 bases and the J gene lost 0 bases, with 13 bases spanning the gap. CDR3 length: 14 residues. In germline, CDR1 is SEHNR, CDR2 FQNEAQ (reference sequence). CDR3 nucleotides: TGTGCCGTCCAGACAGGAACGAACACCGGGGAGCTGTTTTTT. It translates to CAVQTGTNTGELFF.

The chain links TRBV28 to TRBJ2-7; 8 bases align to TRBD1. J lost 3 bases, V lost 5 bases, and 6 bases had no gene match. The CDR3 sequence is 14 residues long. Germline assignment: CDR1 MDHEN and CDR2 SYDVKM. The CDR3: CASSGTGPFYEQYF. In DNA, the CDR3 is TGTGCCAGCAGTGGGACAGGACCTTTCTACGAGCAGTACTTC.

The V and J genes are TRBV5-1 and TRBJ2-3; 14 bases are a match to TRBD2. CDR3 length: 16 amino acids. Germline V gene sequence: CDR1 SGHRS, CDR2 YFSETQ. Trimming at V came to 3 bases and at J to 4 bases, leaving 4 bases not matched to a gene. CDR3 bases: TGCGCCAGCAGCTCGCGGACTAGCGGGAGGTCAGATACGCAGTATTTT. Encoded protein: CASSSRTSGRSDTQYF.

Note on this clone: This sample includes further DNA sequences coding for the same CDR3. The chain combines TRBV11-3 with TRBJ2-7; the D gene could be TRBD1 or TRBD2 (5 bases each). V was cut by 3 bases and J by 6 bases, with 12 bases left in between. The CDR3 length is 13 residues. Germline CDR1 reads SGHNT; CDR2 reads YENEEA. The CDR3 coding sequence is TGTGCCAGCAGCTTCTCTGGGACGGGCGAGCAGTACTTC. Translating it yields CASSFSGTGEQYF.

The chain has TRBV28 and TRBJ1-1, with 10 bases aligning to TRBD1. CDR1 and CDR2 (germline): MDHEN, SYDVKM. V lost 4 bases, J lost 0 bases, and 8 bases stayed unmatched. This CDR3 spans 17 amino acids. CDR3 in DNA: TGTGCCAGCAGTTCTCCGGGACAGGGGTTCATGAACACTGAAGCTTTCTTT. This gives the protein CASSSPGQGFMNTEAFF.

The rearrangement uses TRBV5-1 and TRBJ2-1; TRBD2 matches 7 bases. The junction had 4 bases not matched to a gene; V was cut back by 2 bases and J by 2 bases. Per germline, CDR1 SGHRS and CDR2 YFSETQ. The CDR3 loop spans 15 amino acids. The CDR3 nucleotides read TGCGCCAGCAGCTTCGGGGCGGGAGCCTACAATGAGCAGTTCTTC. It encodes CASSFGAGAYNEQFF. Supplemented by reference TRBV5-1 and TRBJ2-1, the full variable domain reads KAGVTQTPRYLIKTRGQQVTLSCSPISGHRSVSWYQQTPGQGLQFLFEYFSETQRNKGNFPGRFSGRQFSNSRSEMNVSTLELGDSALYLCASSFGAGAYNEQFFGPGTRLTVL.

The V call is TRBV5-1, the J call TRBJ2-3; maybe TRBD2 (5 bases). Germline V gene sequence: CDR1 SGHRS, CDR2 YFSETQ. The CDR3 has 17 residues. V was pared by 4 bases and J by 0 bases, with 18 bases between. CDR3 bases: TGCGCCAGCAGCGGGAGCGGACGGATACCTAGCACAGATACGCAGTATTTT. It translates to CASSGSGRIPSTDTQYF.

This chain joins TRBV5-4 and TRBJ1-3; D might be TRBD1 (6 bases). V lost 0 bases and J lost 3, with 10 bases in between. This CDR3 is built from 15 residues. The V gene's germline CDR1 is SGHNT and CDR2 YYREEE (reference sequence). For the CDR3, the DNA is TGTGCCAGCAGCTTGGGCGGACAGCTTGGAAACACCATATATTTT. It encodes CASSLGGQLGNTIYF.

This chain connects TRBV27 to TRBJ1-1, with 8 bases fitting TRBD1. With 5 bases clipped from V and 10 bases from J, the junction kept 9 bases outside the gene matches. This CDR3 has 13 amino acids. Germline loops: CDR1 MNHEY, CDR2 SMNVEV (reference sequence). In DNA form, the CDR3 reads TGTGCCAGCAGTCCCCGACAGGGGAGGGTAGCTTTCTTT. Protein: CASSPRQGRVAFF.

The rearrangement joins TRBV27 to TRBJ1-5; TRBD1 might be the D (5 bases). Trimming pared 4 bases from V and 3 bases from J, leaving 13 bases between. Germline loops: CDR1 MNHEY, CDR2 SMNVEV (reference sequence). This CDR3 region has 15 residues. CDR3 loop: CASSSLGQNNQPQHF. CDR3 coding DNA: TGTGCCAGCAGTTCTTTGGGGCAGAACAATCAGCCCCAGCATTTT.

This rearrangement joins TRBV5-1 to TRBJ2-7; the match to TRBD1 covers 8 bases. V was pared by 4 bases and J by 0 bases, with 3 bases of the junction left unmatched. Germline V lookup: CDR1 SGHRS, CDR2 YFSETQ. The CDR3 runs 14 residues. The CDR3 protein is CASSGTGHSYEQYF. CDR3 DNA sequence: TGCGCCAGCAGCGGGACAGGCCACTCCTACGAGCAGTACTTC.

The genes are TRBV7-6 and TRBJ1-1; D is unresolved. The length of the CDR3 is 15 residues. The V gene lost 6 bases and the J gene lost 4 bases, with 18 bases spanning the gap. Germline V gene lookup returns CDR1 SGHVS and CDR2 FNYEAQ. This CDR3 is CASSFRAQGRTEAFF. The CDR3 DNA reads TGTGCCAGCAGTTTCCGGGCCCAAGGTCGCACTGAAGCTTTCTTT.

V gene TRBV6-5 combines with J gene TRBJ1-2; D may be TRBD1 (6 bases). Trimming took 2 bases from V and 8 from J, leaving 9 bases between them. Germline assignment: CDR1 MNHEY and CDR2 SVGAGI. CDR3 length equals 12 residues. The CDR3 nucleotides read TGTGCCAGCAGTTACGGGGGCGGGGGCTACACCTTC. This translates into CASSYGGGGYTF.

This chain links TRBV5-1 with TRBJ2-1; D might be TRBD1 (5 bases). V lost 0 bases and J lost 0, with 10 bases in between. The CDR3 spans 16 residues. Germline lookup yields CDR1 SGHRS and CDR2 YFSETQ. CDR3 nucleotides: TGCGCCAGCAGCTTGGGACAGTCTCCCTCCTACAATGAGCAGTTCTTC. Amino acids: CASSLGQSPSYNEQFF.

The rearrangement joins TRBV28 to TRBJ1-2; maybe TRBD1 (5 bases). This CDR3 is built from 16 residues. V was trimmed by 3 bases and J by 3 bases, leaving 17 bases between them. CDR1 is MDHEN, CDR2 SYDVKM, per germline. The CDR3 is CASSLGGSPGDYGYTF. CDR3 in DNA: TGTGCCAGCAGTTTGGGGGGGAGCCCCGGGGACTATGGCTACACCTTC.

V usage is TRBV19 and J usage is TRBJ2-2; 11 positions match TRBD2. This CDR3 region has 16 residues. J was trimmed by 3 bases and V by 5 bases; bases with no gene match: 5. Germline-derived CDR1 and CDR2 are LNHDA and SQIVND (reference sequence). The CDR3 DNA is TGTGCCAGTAGTCCTACTAGCGGGAGTTACACCGGGGAGCTGTTTTTT. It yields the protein CASSPTSGSYTGELFF. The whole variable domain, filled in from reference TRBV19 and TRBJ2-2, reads DGGITQSPKYLFRKEGQNVTLSCEQNLNHDAMYWYRQDPGQGLRLIYYSQIVNDFQKGDIAEGYSVSREKKESFPLTVTSAQKNPTAFYLCASSPTSGSYTGELFFGEGSRLTVL.

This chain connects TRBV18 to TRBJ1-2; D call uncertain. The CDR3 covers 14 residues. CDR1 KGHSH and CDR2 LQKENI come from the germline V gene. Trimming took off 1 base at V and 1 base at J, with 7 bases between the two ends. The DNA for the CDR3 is TGTGCCAGCTCACCACAAGACCATAACTATGGCTACACCTTC. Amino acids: CASSPQDHNYGYTF. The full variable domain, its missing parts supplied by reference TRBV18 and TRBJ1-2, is NAGVMQNPRHLVRRRGQEARLRCSPMKGHSHVYWYRQLPEEGLKFMVYLQKENIIDESGMPKERFSAEFPKEGPSILRIQQVVRGDSAAYFCASSPQDHNYGYTFGSGTRLTVV.

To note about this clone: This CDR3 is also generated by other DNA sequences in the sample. The CDR3 nucleotides read TGTGCCTGGAGTGGGGGTAGCAATCAGCCCCAGCATTTT. Translating it yields CAWSGGSNQPQHF. The rearrangement joins TRBV30 to TRBJ1-5, with D unclear. The CDR3 loop spans 13 amino acids. Per germline, CDR1 GTSNPN and CDR2 SVGIG (reference sequence). V was pared by 1 base and J by 0 bases, with 4 bases between. Together with reference TRBV30 and TRBJ1-5, the CDR3 gives the full variable domain: SQTIHQWPATLVQPVGSPLSLECTVEGTSNPNLYWYRQAAGRGLQLLFYSVGIGQISSEVPQNLSASRPQDRQFILSSKKLLLSDSGFYLCAWSGGSNQPQHFGDGTRLSIL.

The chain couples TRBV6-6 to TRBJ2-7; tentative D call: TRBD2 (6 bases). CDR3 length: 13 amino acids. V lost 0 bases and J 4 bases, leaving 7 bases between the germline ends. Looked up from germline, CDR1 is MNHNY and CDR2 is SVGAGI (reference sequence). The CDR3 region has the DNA TGTGCCAGCAGTTACTCGGAGGGTTACGAGCAGTACTTC. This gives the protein CASSYSEGYEQYF.

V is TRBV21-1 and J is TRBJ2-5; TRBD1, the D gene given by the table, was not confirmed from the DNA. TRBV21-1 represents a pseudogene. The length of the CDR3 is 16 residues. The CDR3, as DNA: TGTGCCAGCAACACAAAGGACAGGGACATTGGAGAGACCCAGTACTTC. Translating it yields CASNTKDRDIGETQYF.

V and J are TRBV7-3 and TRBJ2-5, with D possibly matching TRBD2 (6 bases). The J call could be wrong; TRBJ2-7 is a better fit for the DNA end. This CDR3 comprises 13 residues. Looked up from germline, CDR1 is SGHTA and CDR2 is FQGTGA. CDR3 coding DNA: TGTGCCAGCAGTTTGACGGGAGTAGACGAGCAGTACTTC. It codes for CASSLTGVDEQYF.

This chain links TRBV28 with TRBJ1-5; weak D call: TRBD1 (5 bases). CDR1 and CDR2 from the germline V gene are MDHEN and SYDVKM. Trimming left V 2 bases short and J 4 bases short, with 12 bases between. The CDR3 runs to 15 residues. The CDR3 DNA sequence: TGTGCCAGCAGTTTAGGGGGGACTAAAAATCAGCCCCAGCATTTT. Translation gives CASSLGGTKNQPQHF.